The clone carrying this T cell receptor beta chain was seen more than once but under ten times. Antigen unknown. The CDR3 is made up of 15 amino acids. Trimming left V 0 bases short and J 5 bases short, with 11 bases between. Germline CDR1 SGHKS, CDR2 YYEKEE (reference sequence). Time point indicated: persistent/refractory GD, antithyroid drugs over 5 years with positive TRAb. PBMC RNA was the source of the TCR library. Criteria from the American Thyroid Association guidelines were applied to diagnose Graves' disease. The data stem from a study of regulatory T cells in long-lasting Graves disease. Overall study: Persistence in Graves' disease denoted antithyroid drug use beyond 5 years alongside positive TSH receptor antibodies.

Arm-PCR with iRepertoire HTBI primers amplified the CDR3 regions for these TCR beta libraries. Via MiXCR, TCRdb re-called the multiplex PCR reads, giving one row per CDR3 protein. The profile shows approximately 400,000 distinct CDR3 sequences, 20% to 25% of them singletons. The study's findings and limits: Persistent cases of Graves' showed reduced TCR diversity relative to newly diagnosed patients. Persistent patients shared more public clonotypes (under 3,000) than newly diagnosed patients (approximately 1,000).

V and J are TRBV5-5 and TRBJ1-4; the D is unclear. The receptor comes from a female donor with Graves disease. The specimen comprised peripheral blood mononuclear cells (PBMCs), sampled when the disease was refractory, from a patient treated with antithyroid drugs. In DNA, the CDR3 is TGTGCCAGCAGCTTGGACGACCGTAGGAATGAAAAACTGTTTTTT. Translated, it gives CASSLDDRRNEKLFF.